This entry lists 18 T cell receptor beta chains sequenced from one sample in a study of blood T cell repertoires in COVID-19. The table came from immunoSEQ multiplex PCR; TCRdb's copy has only in-frame clones and leaves some out. Counted here are fewer than 60,000 clones, around nine tenths occurring once; the ten biggest clones make up roughly 13%. The sequencing sample was made of peripheral blood. These receptors originate from a human donor with active COVID-19. The donor label of this sample is uncertain.

This chain connects TRBV10-1 to TRBJ2-7, with no clear D. This CDR3 contains 13 residues. Germline lookup yields CDR1 WNHNN and CDR2 SYGVQD (reference sequence). V was pared by 3 bases and J by 1 base, with 7 bases between. This chain's CDR3 is CASSDSGSYEQYF. The CDR3 nucleotides read TGCGCCAGCAGTGACTCCGGGTCCTACGAGCAGTACTTC.

The chain combines TRBV9 with TRBJ2-2, with TRBD2 identical over 7 bases. The germline V gene encodes CDR1 SGDLS and CDR2 YYNGEE. The CDR3 spans 15 residues. With 5 bases clipped from V and 2 bases from J, the junction kept 6 bases outside the gene matches. The DNA for the CDR3 is TGTGCCAGCAGAGCCTCAGCGGGAAACACCGGGGAGCTGTTTTTT. This encodes CASRASAGNTGELFF.

V gene TRBV4-1 combines with J gene TRBJ2-1, with 7 bases aligning to TRBD2. The CDR3 is 17 amino acids. Germline values: CDR1 MGHRA, CDR2 YSYEKL. V shed 4 bases and J 4 bases; nucleotides not matched to a gene: 13. The CDR3 loop reads CASSRGGLVLQYNEQFF. CDR3 bases: TGCGCCAGCAGCCGAGGCGGACTAGTGCTTCAATACAATGAGCAGTTCTTC.

This chain links TRBV29-1 with TRBJ1-1, with 7 bases fitting TRBD1. CDR1 and CDR2 (germline): SQVTM, ANQGSEA. The V segment lost 5 bases and the J segment 1 base; nucleotides outside the gene matches: 7. The CDR3 has 14 amino acids. CDR3 region: CSVIRDSSNTEAFF. For the CDR3, the DNA is TGCAGCGTTATACGGGACAGCTCGAACACTGAAGCTTTCTTT.

The chain recombines TRBV5-1 with TRBJ1-2; D is undetermined. Germline loops: CDR1 SGHRS, CDR2 YFSETQ. Trimming left V 2 bases short and J 7 bases short, with 9 bases between. The CDR3 runs 12 residues. CDR3 in DNA: TGCGCCAGCAGCTTTGACCGGGTTGGCTACACCTTC. This translates into CASSFDRVGYTF.

This clone was detected once. This sequence joins TRBV7-3 and TRBJ2-2; 8 bases align to TRBD1. Per germline, CDR1 SGHTA and CDR2 FQGTGA. This CDR3 has 16 residues. J lost 6 bases, V lost 1 base, and 7 bases had no gene match. The CDR3 DNA sequence: TGTGCCAGCAGCTTAAATTCCAGGGGACAGGCCGGGGAGCTGTTTTTT. This encodes CASSLNSRGQAGELFF.

This chain links TRBV25-1 with TRBJ1-1, with 7 positions matching TRBD1. This CDR3 is built from 15 residues. Trimming cost V 6 bases and J 2 bases; bases outside gene matches: 9. From germline, CDR1 is MGHDK and CDR2 SYGVNS. The CDR3 DNA sequence: TGTGCCAGCAGGGCACAGGGGAAAGGAAACACTGAAGCTTTCTTT. Translated: CASRAQGKGNTEAFF.

A single count supports this clone. The V gene is TRBV28, the J gene TRBJ1-5; D gene unclear. Germline values: CDR1 MDHEN, CDR2 SYDVKM. The CDR3 totals 11 residues. The V end lost 6 bases, the J end lost 10 bases, and 10 bases lay between the germline ends. Written as DNA, the CDR3 is TGTGCCAGCAGCTCCACTCGCCCCCAGCATTTT. Protein sequence: CASSSTRPQHF.

J is TRBJ1-4 and V is TRBV7-9; possible D gene TRBD1, 6 bases. V was pared by 1 base and J by 8 bases, with 11 bases between. This CDR3 is 14 amino acids long. CDR1 and CDR2 (germline): SEHNR, FQNEAQ (reference sequence). CDR3 residues: CASSLGQVGEKLFF. The CDR3 nucleotides read TGTGCCAGCAGCTTAGGACAGGTGGGCGAAAAACTGTTTTTT.

This clone occurred once. V usage is TRBV6-5 and J usage is TRBJ1-6; no firm D call. The length of the CDR3 is 13 residues. The germline V gene has CDR1 MNHEY and CDR2 SVGAGI. V was cut by 8 bases and J by 5 bases, with 10 bases left in between. CDR3 loop: CASAGEHNSPLHF. The CDR3, as DNA: TGTGCCAGCGCCGGAGAGCATAATTCACCCCTCCACTTT.

V usage is TRBV12-5 and J usage is TRBJ2-7; 10 bases line up with TRBD1. With V trimmed by 1 base and J by 2 bases, 5 bases remained unmatched. This CDR3 contains 16 residues. Looked up from germline, CDR1 is LGHNT and CDR2 is FRNRAP. CDR3: CASGLAGTGVTYEQYF. The DNA for the CDR3 is TGTGCTAGTGGTTTGGCCGGGACAGGGGTAACCTACGAGCAGTACTTC. Complete variable domain (other parts from reference TRBV12-5 and TRBJ2-7): DARVTQTPRHKVTEMGQEVTMRCQPILGHNTVFWYRQTMMQGLELLAYFRNRAPLDDSGMPKDRFSAEMPDATLATLKIQPSEPRDSAVYFCASGLAGTGVTYEQYFGPGTRLTVT.

CDR3 amino acids: CATLASGPNEQFF. CDR3 in DNA: TGCGCCACTCTCGCTAGTGGCCCCAATGAGCAGTTCTTC. The genes are TRBV10-2 and TRBJ2-1, with D uncertain. This CDR3 is built from 13 residues. V dropped 10 bases and J dropped 6 bases, with 16 bases sitting between them. CDR1 is WSHSY, CDR2 SAAADI, per germline.

This sequence joins TRBV5-4 and TRBJ2-7; D ambiguous. The ends were cut back, 1 base at V and 1 base at J, with 6 bases in the middle. Germline V CDR1 and CDR2: SGHNT, YYREEE (reference sequence). CDR3 length equals 13 residues. CDR3 nucleotide sequence: TGTGCCAGCAGCTTGCCCAGATCCTACGAGCAGTACTTC. It codes for CASSLPRSYEQYF. Supplemented by reference TRBV5-4 and TRBJ2-7, the full variable domain reads ETGVTQSPTHLIKTRGQQVTLRCSSQSGHNTVSWYQQALGQGPQFIFQYYREEENGRGNFPPRFSGLQFPNYSSELNVNALELDDSALYLCASSLPRSYEQYFGPGTRLTVT.

The rearrangement links TRBV30 to TRBJ1-5; perhaps TRBD1 as D (5 bases). In germline, CDR1 is GTSNPN, CDR2 SVGIG (reference sequence). This CDR3 region has 13 residues. The germline V and J ends were trimmed by 1 base and 7 bases, with 11 bases remaining between them. The CDR3: CAWSAQGGQPQHF. The DNA of the CDR3 is TGTGCCTGGAGTGCCCAGGGAGGGCAGCCCCAGCATTTT.

This CDR3 is CASSYRAGRTDTQYF. DNA for the CDR3: TGTGCCAGCAGTTACCGGGCAGGGAGGACAGATACGCAGTATTTT. V usage is TRBV6-6 and J usage is TRBJ2-3; D might be TRBD2 (6 bases). The ends were cut back, 2 bases at V and 3 bases at J, with 12 bases in the middle. From germline, CDR1 is MNHNY and CDR2 SVGAGI (reference sequence). CDR3 length: 15 residues.

The chain is built from TRBV6-2 or TRBV6-3 and TRBJ2-2, with a possible D match to TRBD2 (5 bases). The V end lost 2 bases, the J end lost 2 bases, and 15 bases lay between the germline ends. This CDR3 contains 17 residues. Germline-derived CDR1 and CDR2 are MNHEY and SVGEGT. CDR3 in amino acids: CASSYPHLSGNTGELFF. The CDR3 DNA sequence: TGTGCCAGCAGTTACCCCCACCTCAGCGGCAACACCGGGGAGCTGTTTTTT.

The gene calls are TRBV5-1 and TRBJ2-7; D possibly corresponds to TRBD1 (6 bases). CDR1 and CDR2 from the germline V gene are SGHRS and YFSETQ. V was clipped by 0 bases and J by 5 bases, with 12 bases between them. This CDR3 is built from 14 residues. The CDR3 DNA reads TGCGCCAGCAGCTTGGCCGGCCAGGGGAACGAGCAGTACTTC. It is translated as CASSLAGQGNEQYF.

The DNA of the CDR3 is TGTGCCAGCTCACCAAGAAAGGCAGGGTATAATGAGCAGTTCTTC. Encoded protein: CASSPRKAGYNEQFF. This sequence joins TRBV18 and TRBJ2-1, with a tentative D call TRBD1 (5 bases). The V end was cut by 2 bases, the J end by 7 bases, with 15 bases between. Per the germline V gene, CDR1 is KGHSH and CDR2 is LQKENI. This CDR3 has 15 amino acids.